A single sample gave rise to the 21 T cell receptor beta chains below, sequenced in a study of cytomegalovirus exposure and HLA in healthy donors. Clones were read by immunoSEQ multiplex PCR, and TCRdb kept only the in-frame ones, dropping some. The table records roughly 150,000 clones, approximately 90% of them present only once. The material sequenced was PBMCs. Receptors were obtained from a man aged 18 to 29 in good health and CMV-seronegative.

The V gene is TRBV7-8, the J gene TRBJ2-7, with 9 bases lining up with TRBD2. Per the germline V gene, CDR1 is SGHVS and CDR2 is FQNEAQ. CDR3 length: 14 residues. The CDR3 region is CASVTAGGPGEQYF. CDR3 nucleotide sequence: TGTGCGAGTGTTACGGCGGGAGGGCCTGGCGAGCAGTACTTC.

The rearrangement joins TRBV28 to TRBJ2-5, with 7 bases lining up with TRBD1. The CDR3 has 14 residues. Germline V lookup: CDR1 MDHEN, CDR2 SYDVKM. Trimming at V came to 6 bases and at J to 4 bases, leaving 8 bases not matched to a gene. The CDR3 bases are TGTGCCAGCAGCACCCAAGGGACAGCAGAGACCCAGTACTTC. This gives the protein CASSTQGTAETQYF.

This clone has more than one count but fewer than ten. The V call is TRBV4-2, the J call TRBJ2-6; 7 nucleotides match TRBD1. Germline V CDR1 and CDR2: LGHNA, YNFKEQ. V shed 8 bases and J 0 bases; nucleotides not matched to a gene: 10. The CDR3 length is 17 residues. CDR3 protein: CASSEGQSPSGANVLTF. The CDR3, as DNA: TGTGCCAGCTCCGAGGGACAGAGCCCCTCTGGGGCCAACGTCCTGACTTTC.

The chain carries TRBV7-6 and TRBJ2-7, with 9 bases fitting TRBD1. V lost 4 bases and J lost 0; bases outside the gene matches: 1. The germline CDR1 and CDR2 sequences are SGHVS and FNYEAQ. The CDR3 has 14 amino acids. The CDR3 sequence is CASSWTGASYEQYV. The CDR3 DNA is TGTGCCAGCAGCTGGACAGGGGCCTCCTACGAGCAGTACGTC.

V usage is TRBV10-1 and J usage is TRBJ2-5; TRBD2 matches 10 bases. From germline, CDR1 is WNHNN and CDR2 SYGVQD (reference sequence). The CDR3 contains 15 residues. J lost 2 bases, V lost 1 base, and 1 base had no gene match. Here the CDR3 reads CASSEWGLAQETQYF. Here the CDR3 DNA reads TGCGCCAGCAGTGAGTGGGGACTAGCGCAAGAGACCCAGTACTTC.

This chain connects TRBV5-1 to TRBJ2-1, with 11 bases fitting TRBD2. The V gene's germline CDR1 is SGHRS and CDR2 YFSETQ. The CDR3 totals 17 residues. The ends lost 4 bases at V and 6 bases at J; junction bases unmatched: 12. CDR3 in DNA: TGCGCCAGCAGCGCAGGGACTAGCGGCTACCCAATCAATGAGCAGTTCTTC. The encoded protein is CASSAGTSGYPINEQFF.

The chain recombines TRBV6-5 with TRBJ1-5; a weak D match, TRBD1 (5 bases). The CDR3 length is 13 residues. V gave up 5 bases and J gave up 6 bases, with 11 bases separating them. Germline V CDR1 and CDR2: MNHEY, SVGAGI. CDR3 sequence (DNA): TGTGCCAGCAGTCTCAGGGTTGGTCAGCCCCAGCATTTT. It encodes CASSLRVGQPQHF.

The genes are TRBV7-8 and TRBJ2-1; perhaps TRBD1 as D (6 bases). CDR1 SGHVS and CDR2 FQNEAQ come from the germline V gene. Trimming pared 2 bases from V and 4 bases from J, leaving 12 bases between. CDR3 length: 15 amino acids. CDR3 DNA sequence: TGTGCCAGCAGCTTACAGGGGACAAATTACAATGAGCAGTTCTTC. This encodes CASSLQGTNYNEQFF.

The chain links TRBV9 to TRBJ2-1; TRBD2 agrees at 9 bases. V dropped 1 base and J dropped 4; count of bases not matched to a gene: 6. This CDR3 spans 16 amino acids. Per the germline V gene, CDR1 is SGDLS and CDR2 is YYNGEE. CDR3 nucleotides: TGTGCCAGCAGCGTACTGGAGCGGGAGGATTACAATGAGCAGTTCTTC. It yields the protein CASSVLEREDYNEQFF.

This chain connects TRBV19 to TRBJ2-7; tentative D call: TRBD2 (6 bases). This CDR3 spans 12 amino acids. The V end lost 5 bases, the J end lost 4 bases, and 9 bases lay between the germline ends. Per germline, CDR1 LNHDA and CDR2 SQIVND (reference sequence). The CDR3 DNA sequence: TGTGCCAGTAGTGAGGGGACTTACGAGCAGTACTTC. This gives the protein CASSEGTYEQYF.

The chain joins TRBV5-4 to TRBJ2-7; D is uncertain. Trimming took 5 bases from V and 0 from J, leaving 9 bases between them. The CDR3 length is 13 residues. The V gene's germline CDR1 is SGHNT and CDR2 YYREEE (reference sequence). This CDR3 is CASRSDISYEQYF. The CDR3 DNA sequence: TGTGCCAGCAGGTCTGACATCTCCTACGAGCAGTACTTC.

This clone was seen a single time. The CDR3 sequence is CASSLETPSWEPQETQYF. The CDR3 nucleotides are TGTGCCAGCAGCTTGGAGACCCCCTCGTGGGAGCCCCAAGAGACCCAGTACTTC. The chain recombines TRBV5-6 with TRBJ2-5, with a weak D call TRBD2 (5 bases). Germline V gene lookup returns CDR1 SGHDT and CDR2 YYEEEE. Trimming removed 0 bases from V and 1 base from J, with 19 bases in between. CDR3 length equals 18 residues.

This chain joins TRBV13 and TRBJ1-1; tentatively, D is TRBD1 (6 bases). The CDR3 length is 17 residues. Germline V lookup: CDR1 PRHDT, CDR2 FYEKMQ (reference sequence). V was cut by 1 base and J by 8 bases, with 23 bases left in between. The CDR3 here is CASSLVSRGWTAMEAFF. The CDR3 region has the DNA TGTGCCAGCAGCTTAGTATCCAGGGGTTGGACAGCGATGGAAGCTTTCTTT.

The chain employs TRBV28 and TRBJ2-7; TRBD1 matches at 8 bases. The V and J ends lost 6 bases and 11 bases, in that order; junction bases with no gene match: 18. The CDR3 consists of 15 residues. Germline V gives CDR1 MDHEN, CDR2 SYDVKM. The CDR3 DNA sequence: TGTGCCAGCAGCTCAACCCCGGGACAGGCCCTAGTAAAGTACGTC. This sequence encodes CASSSTPGQALVKYV.

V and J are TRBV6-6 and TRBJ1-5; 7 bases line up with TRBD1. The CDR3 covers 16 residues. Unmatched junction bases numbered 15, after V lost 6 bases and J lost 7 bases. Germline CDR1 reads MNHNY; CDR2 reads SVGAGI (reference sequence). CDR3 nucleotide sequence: TGTGCCAGCAGCCCCTCGGGAGGGGGCGGACGGCAGCCCCAGCATTTT. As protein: CASSPSGGGGRQPQHF.

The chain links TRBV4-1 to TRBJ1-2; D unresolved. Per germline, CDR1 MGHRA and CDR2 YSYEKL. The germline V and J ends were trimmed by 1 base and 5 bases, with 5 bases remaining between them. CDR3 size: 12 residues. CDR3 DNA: TGCGCCAGCAGCCAAGCAGGTTATGGCTACACCTTC. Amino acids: CASSQAGYGYTF.

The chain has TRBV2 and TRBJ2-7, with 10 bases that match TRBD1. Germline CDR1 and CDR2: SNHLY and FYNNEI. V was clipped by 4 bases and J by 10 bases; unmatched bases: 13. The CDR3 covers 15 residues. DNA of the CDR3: TGTGCCAGCAGTGGACAGGGGGCGCGTTGGACCCATCAGTACGTC. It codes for CASSGQGARWTHQYV.

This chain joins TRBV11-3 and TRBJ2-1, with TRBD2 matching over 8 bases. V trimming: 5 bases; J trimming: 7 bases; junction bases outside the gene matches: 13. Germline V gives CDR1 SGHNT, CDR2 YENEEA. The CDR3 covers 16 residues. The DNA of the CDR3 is TGTGCCAGCAGCCCGCCTGGAGCGGGGGCCTGGAATGAGCAGTTCTTC. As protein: CASSPPGAGAWNEQFF. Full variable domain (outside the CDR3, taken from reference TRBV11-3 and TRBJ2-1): EAGVVQSPRYKIIEKKQPVAFWCNPISGHNTLYWYLQNLGQGPELLIRYENEEAVDDSQLPKDRFSAERLKGVDSTLKIQPAELGDSAVYLCASSPPGAGAWNEQFFGPGTRLTVL.

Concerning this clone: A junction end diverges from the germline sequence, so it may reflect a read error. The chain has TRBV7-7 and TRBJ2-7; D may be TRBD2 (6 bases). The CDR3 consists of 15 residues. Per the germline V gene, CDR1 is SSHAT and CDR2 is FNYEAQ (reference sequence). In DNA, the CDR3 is TGTGCTAGCAGCCCCTCGGAGGGCCGACCCTACGAGCAGTACTTC. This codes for CASSPSEGRPYEQYF.

The CDR3 sequence: CAWNRELPAFF. In nucleotides, the CDR3 is TGTGCCTGGAACCGGGAGCTGCCAGCTTTCTTT. The chain is built from TRBV30 and TRBJ1-1; no clear D. The CDR3 loop spans 11 amino acids. Trimming shortened V by 4 bases and J by 10 bases, and 13 bases separated the two germline ends. Germline V gives CDR1 GTSNPN, CDR2 SVGIG (reference sequence).

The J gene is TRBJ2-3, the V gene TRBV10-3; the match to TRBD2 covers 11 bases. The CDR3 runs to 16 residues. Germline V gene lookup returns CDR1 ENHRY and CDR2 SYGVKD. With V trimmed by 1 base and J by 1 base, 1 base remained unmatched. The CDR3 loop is CAISEFSGGGTDTQYF. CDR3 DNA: TGTGCCATCAGTGAGTTTAGCGGGGGGGGCACAGATACGCAGTATTTT.